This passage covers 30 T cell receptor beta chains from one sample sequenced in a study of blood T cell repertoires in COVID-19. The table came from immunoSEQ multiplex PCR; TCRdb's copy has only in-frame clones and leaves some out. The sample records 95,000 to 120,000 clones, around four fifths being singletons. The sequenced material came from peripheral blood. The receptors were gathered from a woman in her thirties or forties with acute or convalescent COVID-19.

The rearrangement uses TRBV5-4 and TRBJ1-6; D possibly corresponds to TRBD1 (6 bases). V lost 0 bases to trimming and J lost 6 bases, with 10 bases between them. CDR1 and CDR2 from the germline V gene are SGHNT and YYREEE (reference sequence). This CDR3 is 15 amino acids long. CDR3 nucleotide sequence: TGTGCCAGCAGCTTGGCTGGACAGTCTAATTCACCCCTCCACTTT. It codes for CASSLAGQSNSPLHF.

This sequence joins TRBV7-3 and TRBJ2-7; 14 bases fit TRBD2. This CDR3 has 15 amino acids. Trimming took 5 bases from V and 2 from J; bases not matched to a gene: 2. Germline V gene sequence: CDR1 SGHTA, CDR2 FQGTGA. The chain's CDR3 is CASSKTSGGAYEQYF. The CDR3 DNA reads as TGTGCCAGCAGCAAGACTAGCGGGGGGGCCTACGAGCAGTACTTC.

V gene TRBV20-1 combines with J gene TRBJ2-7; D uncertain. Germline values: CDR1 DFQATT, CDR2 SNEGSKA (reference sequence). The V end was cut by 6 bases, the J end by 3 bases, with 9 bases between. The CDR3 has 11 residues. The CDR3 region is CSAADIYEQYF. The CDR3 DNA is TGCAGTGCCGCCGACATCTACGAGCAGTACTTC.

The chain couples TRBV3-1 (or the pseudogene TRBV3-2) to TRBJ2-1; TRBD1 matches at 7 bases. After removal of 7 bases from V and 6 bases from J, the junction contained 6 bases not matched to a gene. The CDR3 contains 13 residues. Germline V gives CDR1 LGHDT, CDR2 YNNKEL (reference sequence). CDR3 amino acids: CASTRTGPNEQFF. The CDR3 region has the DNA TGTGCCAGCACCCGGACAGGCCCCAATGAGCAGTTCTTC.

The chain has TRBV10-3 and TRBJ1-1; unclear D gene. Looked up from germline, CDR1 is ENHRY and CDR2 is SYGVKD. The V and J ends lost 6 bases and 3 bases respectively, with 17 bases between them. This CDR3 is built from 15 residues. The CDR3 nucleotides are TGTGCCATCAGCCCCCCGGGAGAGAAACACACTGAAGCTTTCTTT. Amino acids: CAISPPGEKHTEAFF.

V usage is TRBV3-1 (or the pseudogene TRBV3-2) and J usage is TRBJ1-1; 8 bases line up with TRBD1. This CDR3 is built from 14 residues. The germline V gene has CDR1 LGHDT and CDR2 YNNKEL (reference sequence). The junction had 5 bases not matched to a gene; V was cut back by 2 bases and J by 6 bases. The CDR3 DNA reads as TGTGCCAGCAGCCAACGGACAGGGACGGCTGAAGCTTTCTTT. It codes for CASSQRTGTAEAFF.

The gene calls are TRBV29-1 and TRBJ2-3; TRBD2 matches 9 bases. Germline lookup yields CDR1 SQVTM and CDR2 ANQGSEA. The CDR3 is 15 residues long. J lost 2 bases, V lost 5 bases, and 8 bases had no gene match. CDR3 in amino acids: CSVLGAGGPTDTQYF. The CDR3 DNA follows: TGCAGCGTTTTGGGAGCGGGGGGCCCCACAGATACGCAGTATTTT.

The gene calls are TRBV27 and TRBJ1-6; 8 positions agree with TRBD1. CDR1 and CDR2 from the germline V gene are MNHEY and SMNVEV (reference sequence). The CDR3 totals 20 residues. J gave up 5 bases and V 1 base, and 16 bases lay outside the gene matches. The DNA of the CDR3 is TGTGCCAGCAGTTTATTCGTTGGGACAGGTCTTCGGTTCGATAATTCACCCCTCCACTTT. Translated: CASSLFVGTGLRFDNSPLHF.

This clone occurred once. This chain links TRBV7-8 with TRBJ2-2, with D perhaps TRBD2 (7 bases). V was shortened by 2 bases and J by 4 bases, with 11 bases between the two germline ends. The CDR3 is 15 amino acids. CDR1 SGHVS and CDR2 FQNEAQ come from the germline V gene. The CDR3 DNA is TGTGCCAGCAGCTTACGGCGGGGGCCCACCGGGGAGCTGTTTTTT. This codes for CASSLRRGPTGELFF.

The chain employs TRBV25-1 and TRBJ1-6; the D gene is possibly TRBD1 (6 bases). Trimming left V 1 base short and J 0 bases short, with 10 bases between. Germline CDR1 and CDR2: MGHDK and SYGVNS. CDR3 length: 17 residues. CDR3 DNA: TGTGCCAGCAGTGAATGGGGGCAGGGCTCCTATAATTCACCCCTCCACTTT. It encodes CASSEWGQGSYNSPLHF.

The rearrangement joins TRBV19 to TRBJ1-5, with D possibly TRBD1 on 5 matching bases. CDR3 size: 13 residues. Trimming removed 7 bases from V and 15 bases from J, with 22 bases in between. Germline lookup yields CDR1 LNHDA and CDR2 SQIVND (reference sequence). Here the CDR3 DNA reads TGTGCCAGTAACCCCGGTCGGGGGTCAGTGGGGCATTTT. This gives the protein CASNPGRGSVGHF. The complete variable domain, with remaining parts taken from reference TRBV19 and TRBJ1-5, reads DGGITQSPKYLFRKEGQNVTLSCEQNLNHDAMYWYRQDPGQGLRLIYYSQIVNDFQKGDIAEGYSVSREKKESFPLTVTSAQKNPTAFYLCASNPGRGSVGHFGDGTRLSIL.

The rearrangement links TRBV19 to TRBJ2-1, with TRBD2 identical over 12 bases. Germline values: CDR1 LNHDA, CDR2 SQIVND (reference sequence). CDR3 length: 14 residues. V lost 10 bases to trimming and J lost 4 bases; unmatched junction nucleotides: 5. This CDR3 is CATRTSGDYNEQFF. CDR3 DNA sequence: TGTGCCACGCGGACTAGCGGGGATTACAATGAGCAGTTCTTC.

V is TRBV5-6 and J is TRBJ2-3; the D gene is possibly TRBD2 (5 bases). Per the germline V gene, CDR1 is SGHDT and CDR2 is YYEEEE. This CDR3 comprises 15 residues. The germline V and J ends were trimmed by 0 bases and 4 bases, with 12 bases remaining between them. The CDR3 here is CASSLGRGSSDTQYF. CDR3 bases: TGTGCCAGCAGCTTGGGACGAGGGAGCTCAGATACGCAGTATTTT.

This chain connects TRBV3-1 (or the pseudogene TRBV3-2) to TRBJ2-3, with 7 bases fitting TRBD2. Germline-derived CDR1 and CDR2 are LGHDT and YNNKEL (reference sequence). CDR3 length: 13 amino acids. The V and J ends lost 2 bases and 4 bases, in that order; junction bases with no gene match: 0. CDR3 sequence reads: CASSQRGADTQYF. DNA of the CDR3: TGTGCCAGCAGCCAACGGGGGGCAGATACGCAGTATTTT.

DNA of the CDR3: TGTGCCAGCACCACGAATCTAGCGCTCGGGACAGATACGCAGTATTTT. This gives the protein CASTTNLALGTDTQYF. This chain uses TRBV2 with TRBJ2-3; a possible D gene is TRBD2 (6 bases). The germline V gene has CDR1 SNHLY and CDR2 FYNNEI. V was trimmed by 7 bases and J by 3 bases, leaving 20 bases between them. The CDR3 is 16 residues long.

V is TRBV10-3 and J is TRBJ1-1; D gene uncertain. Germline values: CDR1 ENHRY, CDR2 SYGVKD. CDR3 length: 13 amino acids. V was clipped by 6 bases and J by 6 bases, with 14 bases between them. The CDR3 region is CAIRREDGSEAFF. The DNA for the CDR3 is TGTGCCATCAGGAGGGAAGATGGCTCTGAAGCTTTCTTT.

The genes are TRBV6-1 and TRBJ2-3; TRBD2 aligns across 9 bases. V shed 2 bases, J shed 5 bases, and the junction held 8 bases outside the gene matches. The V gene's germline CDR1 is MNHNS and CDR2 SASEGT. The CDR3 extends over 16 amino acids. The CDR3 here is CASSERASGALDTQYF. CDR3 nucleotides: TGTGCCAGCAGTGAACGGGCTAGCGGGGCTCTAGATACGCAGTATTTT.

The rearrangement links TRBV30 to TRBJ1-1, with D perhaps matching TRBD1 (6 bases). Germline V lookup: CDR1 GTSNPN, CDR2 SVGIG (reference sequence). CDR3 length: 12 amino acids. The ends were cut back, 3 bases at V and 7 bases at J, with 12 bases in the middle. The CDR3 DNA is TGTGCCTGGAGCCAGAGGGGGGGTGAAGCTTTCTTT. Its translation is CAWSQRGGEAFF.

The CDR3, as DNA: TGCAGTGCTATTTCTGCTGAAGCTTTCTTT. Encoded protein: CSAISAEAFF. This chain connects TRBV20-1 to TRBJ1-1; D is ambiguous. Germline V CDR1 and CDR2: DFQATT, SNEGSKA (reference sequence). Trimming left V 4 bases short and J 6 bases short, with 6 bases between. There are 10 residues in the CDR3.

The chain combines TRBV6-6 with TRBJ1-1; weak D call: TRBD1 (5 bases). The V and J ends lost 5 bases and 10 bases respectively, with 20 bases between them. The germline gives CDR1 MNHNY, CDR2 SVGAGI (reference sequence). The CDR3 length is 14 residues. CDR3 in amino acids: CASSTGSPNGGAFF. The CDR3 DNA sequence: TGTGCCAGCAGTACGGGGTCTCCCAACGGGGGAGCTTTCTTT.

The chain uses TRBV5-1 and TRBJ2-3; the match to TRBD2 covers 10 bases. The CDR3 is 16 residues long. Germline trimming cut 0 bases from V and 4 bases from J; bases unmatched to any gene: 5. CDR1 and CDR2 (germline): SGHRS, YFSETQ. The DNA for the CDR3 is TGCGCCAGCAGCTTGGGAGCGGGGGGGCTGGCAGATACGCAGTATTTT. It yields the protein CASSLGAGGLADTQYF.

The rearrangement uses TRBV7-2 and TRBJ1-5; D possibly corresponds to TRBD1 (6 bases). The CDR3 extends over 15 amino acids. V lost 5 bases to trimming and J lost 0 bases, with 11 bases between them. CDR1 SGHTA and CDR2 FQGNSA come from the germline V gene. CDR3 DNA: TGTGCCAGCAGCGTTCAGGGGCATAGCAATCAGCCCCAGCATTTT. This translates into CASSVQGHSNQPQHF.

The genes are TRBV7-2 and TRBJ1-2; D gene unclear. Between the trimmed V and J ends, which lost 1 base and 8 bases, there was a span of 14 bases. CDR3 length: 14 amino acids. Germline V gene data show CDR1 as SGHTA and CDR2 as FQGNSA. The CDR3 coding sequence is TGTGCCAGCAGCTTAGGGGCAGCTGATGAGGGCTACACCTTC. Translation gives CASSLGAADEGYTF. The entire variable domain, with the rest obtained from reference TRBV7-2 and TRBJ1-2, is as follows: GAGVSQSPSNKVTEKGKDVELRCDPISGHTALYWYRQSLGQGLEFLIYFQGNSAPDKSGLPSDRFSAERTGGSVSTLTIQRTQQEDSAVYLCASSLGAADEGYTFGSGTRLTVV.

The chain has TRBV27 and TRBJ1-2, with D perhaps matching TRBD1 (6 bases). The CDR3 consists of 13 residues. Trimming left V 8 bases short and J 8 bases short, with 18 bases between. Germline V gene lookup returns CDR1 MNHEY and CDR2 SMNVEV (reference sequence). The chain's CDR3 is CASAPRQVYGYTF. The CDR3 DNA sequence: TGTGCCAGCGCTCCGAGACAGGTTTACGGCTACACCTTC.

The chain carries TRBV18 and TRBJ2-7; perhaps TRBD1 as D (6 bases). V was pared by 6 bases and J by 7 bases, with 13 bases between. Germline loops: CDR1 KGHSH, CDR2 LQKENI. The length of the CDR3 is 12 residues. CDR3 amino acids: CASSPQQGEQYF. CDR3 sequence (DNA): TGTGCCAGCTCCCCCCAGCAGGGGGAGCAGTACTTC.

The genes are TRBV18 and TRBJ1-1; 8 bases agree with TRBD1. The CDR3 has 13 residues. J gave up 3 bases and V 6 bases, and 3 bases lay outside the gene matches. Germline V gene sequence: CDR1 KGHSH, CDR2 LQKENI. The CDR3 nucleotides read TGTGCCAGCTCGGCGGACAGGGACACTGAAGCTTTCTTT. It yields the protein CASSADRDTEAFF.

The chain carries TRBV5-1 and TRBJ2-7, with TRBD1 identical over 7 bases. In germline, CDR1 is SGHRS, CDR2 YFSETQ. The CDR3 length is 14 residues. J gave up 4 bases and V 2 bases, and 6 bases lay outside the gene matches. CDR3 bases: TGCGCCAGCAGCTTCAGTCAGGGGGAATACGAGCAGTACTTC. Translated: CASSFSQGEYEQYF.

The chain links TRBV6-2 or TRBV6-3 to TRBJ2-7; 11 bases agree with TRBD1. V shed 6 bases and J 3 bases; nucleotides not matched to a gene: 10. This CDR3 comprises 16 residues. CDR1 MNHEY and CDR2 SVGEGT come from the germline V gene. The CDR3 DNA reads TGTGCCAGCAGCCTAGGGACAGGGGGATGGGGCTACGAGCAGTACTTC. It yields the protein CASSLGTGGWGYEQYF.

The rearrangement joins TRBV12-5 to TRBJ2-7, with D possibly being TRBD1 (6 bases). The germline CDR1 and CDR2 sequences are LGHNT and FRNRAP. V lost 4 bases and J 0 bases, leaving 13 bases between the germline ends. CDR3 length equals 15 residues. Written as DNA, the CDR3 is TGTGCTAGTGGTTATGACAGGACCGACTCCTACGAGCAGTACTTC. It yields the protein CASGYDRTDSYEQYF.

The CDR3 nucleotides are TGTGCCAGCAGTGAAGCCGGGGGGCCCGGCACCGGGGAGCTGTTTTTT. It is translated as CASSEAGGPGTGELFF. The rearrangement uses TRBV2 and TRBJ2-2, with D tentatively TRBD2 (7 bases). The germline gives CDR1 SNHLY, CDR2 FYNNEI. This CDR3 has 16 residues. The V and J ends lost 0 bases and 4 bases respectively, with 12 bases between them. The full variable domain, completed using reference TRBV2 and TRBJ2-2, is EPEVTQTPSHQVTQMGQEVILRCVPISNHLYFYWYRQILGQKVEFLVSFYNNEISEKSEIFDDQFSVERPDGSNFTLKIRSTKLEDSAMYFCASSEAGGPGTGELFFGEGSRLTVL.